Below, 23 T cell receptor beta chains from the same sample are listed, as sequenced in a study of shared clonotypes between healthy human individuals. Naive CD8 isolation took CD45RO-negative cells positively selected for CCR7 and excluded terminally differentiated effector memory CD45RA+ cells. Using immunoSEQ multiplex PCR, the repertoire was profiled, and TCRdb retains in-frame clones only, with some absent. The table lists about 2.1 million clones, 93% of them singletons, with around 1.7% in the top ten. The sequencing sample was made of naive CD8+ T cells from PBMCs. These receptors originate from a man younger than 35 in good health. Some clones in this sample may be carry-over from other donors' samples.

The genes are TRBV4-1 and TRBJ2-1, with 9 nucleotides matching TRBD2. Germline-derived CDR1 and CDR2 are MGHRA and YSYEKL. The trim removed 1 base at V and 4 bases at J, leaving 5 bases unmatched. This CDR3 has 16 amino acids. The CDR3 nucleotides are TGCGCCAGCAGCCAAGTTAGCGGGAGAGGTTACAATGAGCAGTTCTTC. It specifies CASSQVSGRGYNEQFF.

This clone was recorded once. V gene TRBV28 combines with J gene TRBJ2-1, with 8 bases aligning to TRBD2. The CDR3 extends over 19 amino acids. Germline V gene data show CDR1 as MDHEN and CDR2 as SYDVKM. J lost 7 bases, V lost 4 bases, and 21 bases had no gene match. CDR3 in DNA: TGTGCCAGCAGTTCCCCCCCCCGTACCGGGAGGGGGGGCGTGAATGAGCAGTTCTTC. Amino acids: CASSSPPRTGRGGVNEQFF. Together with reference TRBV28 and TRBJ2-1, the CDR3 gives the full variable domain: DVKVTQSSRYLVKRTGEKVFLECVQDMDHENMFWYRQDPGLGLRLIYFSYDVKMKEKGDIPEGYSVSREKKERFSLILESASTNQTSMYLCASSSPPRTGRGGVNEQFFGPGTRLTVL.

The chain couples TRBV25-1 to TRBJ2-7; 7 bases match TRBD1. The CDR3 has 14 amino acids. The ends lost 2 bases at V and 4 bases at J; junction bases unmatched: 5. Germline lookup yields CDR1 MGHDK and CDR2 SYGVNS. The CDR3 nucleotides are TGTGCCAGCAGTGAAGTAGGGGGCGAATACGAGCAGTACTTC. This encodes CASSEVGGEYEQYF.

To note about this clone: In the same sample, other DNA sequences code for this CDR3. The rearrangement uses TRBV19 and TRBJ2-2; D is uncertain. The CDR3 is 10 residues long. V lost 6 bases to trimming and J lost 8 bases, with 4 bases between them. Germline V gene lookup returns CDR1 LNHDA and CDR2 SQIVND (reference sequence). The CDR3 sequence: CASRGGELFF. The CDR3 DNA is TGTGCCAGTAGAGGAGGGGAGCTGTTTTTT. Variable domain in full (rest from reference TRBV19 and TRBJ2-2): DGGITQSPKYLFRKEGQNVTLSCEQNLNHDAMYWYRQDPGQGLRLIYYSQIVNDFQKGDIAEGYSVSREKKESFPLTVTSAQKNPTAFYLCASRGGELFFGEGSRLTVL.

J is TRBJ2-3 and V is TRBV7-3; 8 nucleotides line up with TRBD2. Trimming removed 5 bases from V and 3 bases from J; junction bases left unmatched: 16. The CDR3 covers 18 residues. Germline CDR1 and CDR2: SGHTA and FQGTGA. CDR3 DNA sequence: TGTGCCAGCAGCCCCCCCCCAAACAGCGGGAGACGGACAGATACGCAGTATTTT. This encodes CASSPPPNSGRRTDTQYF.

CDR3 coding DNA: TGTGCCAGCAGCTTAGTACTAGCGGCGGAGCAGTTCTTC. Its translation: CASSLVLAAEQFF. V gene TRBV11-2 combines with J gene TRBJ2-1; 8 nucleotides agree with TRBD2. Germline assignment: CDR1 SGHAT and CDR2 FQNNGV. The V gene end was trimmed by 1 base and the J gene end by 10 bases; junction bases not matched to a gene: 3. This CDR3 comprises 13 residues.

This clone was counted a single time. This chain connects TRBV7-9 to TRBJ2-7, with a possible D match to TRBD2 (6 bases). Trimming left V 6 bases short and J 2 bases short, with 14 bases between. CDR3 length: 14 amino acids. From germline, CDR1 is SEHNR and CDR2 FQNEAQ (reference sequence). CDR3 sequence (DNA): TGTGCCAGCAGACAGGAGGGGAGCACCTACGAGCAGTACTTC. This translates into CASRQEGSTYEQYF. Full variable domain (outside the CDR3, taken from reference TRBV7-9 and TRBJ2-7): DTGVSQNPRHKITKRGQNVTFRCDPISEHNRLYWYRQTLGQGPEFLTYFQNEAQLEKSRLLSDRFSAERPKGSFSTLEIQRTEQGDSAMYLCASRQEGSTYEQYFGPGTRLTVT.

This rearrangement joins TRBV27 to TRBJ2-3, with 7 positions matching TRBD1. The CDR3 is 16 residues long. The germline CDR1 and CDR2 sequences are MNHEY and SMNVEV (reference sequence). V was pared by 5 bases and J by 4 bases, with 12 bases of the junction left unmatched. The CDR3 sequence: CASSTLGQDQADTQYF. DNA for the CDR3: TGTGCCAGCAGTACGCTAGGACAGGATCAGGCAGATACGCAGTATTTT.

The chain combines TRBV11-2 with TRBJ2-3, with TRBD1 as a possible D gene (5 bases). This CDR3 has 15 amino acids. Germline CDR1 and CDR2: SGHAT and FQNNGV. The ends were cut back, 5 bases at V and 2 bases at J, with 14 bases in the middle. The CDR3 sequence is CASSGWGPSTDTQYF. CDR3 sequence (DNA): TGTGCCAGCAGCGGGTGGGGCCCCTCCACAGATACGCAGTATTTT.

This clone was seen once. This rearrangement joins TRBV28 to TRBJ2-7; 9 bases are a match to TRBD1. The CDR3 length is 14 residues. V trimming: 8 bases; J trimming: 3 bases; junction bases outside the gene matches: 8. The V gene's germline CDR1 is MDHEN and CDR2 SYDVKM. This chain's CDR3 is CASENRGHFYEQYF. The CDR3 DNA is TGTGCCAGCGAAAACAGGGGGCACTTCTACGAGCAGTACTTC. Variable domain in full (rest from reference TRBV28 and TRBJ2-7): DVKVTQSSRYLVKRTGEKVFLECVQDMDHENMFWYRQDPGLGLRLIYFSYDVKMKEKGDIPEGYSVSREKKERFSLILESASTNQTSMYLCASENRGHFYEQYFGPGTRLTVT.

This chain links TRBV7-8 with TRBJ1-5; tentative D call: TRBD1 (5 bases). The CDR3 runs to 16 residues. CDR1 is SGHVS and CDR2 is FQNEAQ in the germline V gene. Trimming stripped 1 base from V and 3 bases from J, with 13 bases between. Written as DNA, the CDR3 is TGTGCCAGCAGCTTAGATGCAGGGTGGAACAATCAGCCCCAGCATTTT. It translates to CASSLDAGWNNQPQHF.

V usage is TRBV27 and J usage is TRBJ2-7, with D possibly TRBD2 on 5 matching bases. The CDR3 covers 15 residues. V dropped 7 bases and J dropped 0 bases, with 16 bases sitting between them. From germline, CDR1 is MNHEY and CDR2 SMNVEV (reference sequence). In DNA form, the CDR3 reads TGTGCCAGCACCTGCATGACTATTTCCTCCTACGAGCAGTACTTC. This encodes CASTCMTISSYEQYF.

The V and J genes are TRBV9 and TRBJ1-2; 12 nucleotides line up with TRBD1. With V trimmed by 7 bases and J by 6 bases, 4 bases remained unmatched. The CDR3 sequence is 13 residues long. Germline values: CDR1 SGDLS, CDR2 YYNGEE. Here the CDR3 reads CASAGTGGDGYTF. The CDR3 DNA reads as TGTGCCAGCGCCGGGACAGGGGGCGATGGCTACACCTTC.

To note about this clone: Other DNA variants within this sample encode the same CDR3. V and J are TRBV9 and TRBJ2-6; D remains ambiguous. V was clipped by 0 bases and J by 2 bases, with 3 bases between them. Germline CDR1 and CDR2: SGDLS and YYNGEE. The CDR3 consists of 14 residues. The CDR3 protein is CASSVVPGANVLTF. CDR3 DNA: TGTGCCAGCAGCGTAGTGCCTGGGGCCAACGTCCTGACTTTC.

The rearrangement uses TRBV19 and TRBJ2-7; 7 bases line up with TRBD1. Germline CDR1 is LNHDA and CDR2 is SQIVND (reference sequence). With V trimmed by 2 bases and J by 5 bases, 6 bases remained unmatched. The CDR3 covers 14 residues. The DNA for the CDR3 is TGTGCCAGTAGTATATGGGGGACAGTCAACGAGCAGTACTTC. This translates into CASSIWGTVNEQYF.

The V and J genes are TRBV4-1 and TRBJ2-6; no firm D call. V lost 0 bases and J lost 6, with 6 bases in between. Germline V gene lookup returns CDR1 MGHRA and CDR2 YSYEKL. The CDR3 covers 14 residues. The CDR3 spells CASSQDTVANVLTF. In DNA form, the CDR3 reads TGCGCCAGCAGCCAAGATACGGTGGCCAACGTCCTGACTTTC.

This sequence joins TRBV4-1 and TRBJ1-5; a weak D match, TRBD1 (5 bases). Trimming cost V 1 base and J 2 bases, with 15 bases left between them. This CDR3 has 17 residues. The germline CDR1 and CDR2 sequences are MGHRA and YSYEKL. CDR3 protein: CASSQGLRDGRNQPQHF. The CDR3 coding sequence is TGCGCCAGCAGCCAAGGCCTCCGGGACGGACGCAATCAGCCCCAGCATTTT.

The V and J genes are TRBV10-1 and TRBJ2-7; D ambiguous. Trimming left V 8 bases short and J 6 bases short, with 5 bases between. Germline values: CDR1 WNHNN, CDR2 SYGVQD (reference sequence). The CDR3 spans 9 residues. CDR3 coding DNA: TGCGCCAGCCTGGCCGAGCAGTACTTC. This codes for CASLAEQYF.

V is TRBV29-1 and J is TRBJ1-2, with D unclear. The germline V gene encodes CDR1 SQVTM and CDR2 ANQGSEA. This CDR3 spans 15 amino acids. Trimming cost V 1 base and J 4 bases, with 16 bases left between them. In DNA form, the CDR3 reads TGCAGCGTTGAAGTAAGTGACATCGGTCCCTATGGCTACACCTTC. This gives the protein CSVEVSDIGPYGYTF.

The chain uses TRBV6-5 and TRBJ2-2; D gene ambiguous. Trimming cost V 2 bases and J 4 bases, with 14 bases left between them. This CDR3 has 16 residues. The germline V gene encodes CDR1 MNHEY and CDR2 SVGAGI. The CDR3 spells CASSYPPQEGTGELFF. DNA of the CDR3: TGTGCCAGCAGTTACCCCCCCCAAGAAGGCACCGGGGAGCTGTTTTTT.

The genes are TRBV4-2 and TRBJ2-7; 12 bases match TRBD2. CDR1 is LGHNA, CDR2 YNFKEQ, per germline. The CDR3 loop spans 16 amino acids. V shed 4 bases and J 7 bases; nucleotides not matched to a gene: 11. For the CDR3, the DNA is TGTGCCAGCAGCCCGCCCCTCCTAGCGGGAGGGGGTGAGCAGTACTTC. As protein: CASSPPLLAGGGEQYF.

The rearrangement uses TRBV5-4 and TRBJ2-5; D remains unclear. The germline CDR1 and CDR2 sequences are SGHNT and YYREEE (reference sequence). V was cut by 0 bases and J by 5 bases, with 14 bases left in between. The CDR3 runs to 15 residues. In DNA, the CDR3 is TGTGCCAGCAGCTTGGGCACGGGCCTGGGGGAGACCCAGTACTTC. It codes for CASSLGTGLGETQYF.

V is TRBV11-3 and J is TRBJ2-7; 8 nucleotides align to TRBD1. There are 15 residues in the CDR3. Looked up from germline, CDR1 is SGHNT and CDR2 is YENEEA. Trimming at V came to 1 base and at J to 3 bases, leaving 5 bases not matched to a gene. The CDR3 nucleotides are TGTGCCAGCAGCTTAGGACAGGGGTCCGACTACGAGCAGTACTTC. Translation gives CASSLGQGSDYEQYF.